The clone carrying this TCR beta chain is classed as medium-sized (0.01 to 0.1%). The antigen is undetermined. This sample is drawn from a study of immune heterogeneity within non-small cell lung tumors. Notes on the study in general: Identical dominant CDR3 beta clonotypes spanned tumor sites within a patient, beside site-unique high-frequency clones.

TCR beta CDR3 regions came from multiplex PCR with 32 forward V and 13 reverse J primers. MiXCR, applied by TCRdb to the multiplex PCR reads, yields one record per CDR3 protein. The sample has roughly 3,200 distinct CDR3 sequences, 45% to 60% seen once; the top ten hold over 9.5%. Samples each supplied approximately 600 ng of bulk tumor genomic DNA as template. Biopsy collection occurred during surgery, with several far-apart biopsies per primary tumor. Patients with untreated, newly diagnosed non-small cell lung cancer underwent curative surgery. The CDR3 sequence is 12 residues long. The ends were cut back, 1 base at V and 4 bases at J, with 4 bases in the middle.

Sequencing used lung tumor tissue. V usage is TRBV12-3 or TRBV12-4 and J usage is TRBJ1-1, with unresolved D. This receptor was taken from a man in his 60s with non-small cell lung cancer. CDR3 protein: CASSLVGTEAFF. The CDR3 DNA reads TGTGCCAGCAGTTTAGTCGGCACTGAAGCTTTCTTT.